A selection of T cell receptor beta chains follows, all from one sample in a study of cytomegalovirus exposure and HLA in healthy donors. Data came from immunoSEQ multiplex PCR; TCRdb stores just in-frame clones and leaves some out. The data contain some 110,000 clones, over 70% of them singletons. Sequenced: PBMCs. The receptors derive from a woman aged 50 to 60 in good health and CMV-seropositive. The CDR3 runs from the conserved cysteine through the conserved F or W. The D gene is left open where the match is weak. A clone size is listed for some rows: how often the clone was seen (once, few, many), or a class if it is expanded.

abundance	d_gene	v_gene	j_gene	CDR3nt	CDR3aa
.	.	TRBV7-9	TRBJ1-1	TGTGCCAGCAGCTTAGCGGGACAACTGGCCGCTGAAGCTTTCTTT	CASSLAGQLAAEAFF
.	.	TRBV5-4	TRBJ2-3	TGTGCCAGCAGCTCGTACAGGGTATCAGATACGCAGTATTTT	CASSSYRVSDTQYF
.	.	TRBV28	TRBJ1-2	TGTGCCAGCAGGCAACCGGGATATGGCTACACCTTC	CASRQPGYGYTF
once	.	TRBV28	TRBJ1-1	TGTGCCAGCAGTTTACTAGGGGGGGTCACTGAAGCTTTCTTT	CASSLLGGVTEAFF
.	.	TRBV10-2	TRBJ1-1	TGCGCCAGCAGACGAGGGATGTTGAACACTGAAGCGTTCTTT	CASRRGMLNTEAFF
.	TRBD1	TRBV5-1	TRBJ2-7	TGCGCCAGCAAGAGGACAGGGAGCTCCTACGAGCAGTACTTC	CASKRTGSSYEQYF
.	TRBD1	TRBV6-1	TRBJ2-1	TGTGCCTACAGGACAGGGAATAGCAATGAGCAGTTCTTC	CAYRTGNSNEQFF
.	.	TRBV28	TRBJ1-3	TGTGCCAGCAGTTTAGCGAGTAACCTCCCTGGAAACACCATATATTTT	CASSLASNLPGNTIYF
.	.	TRBV29-1	TRBJ2-1	TGCAGCGTTTGGAGCTACAATGAGCAGTTCTTC	CSVWSYNEQFF
few	.	TRBV7-2	TRBJ2-7	TGTGCCAGCAGCCCCGGAGGACTCTACGAGCAGTACTTC	CASSPGGLYEQYF
few	.	TRBV7-2	TRBJ1-2	TGTGCCAGCAGCCATTCAGGGGTTTACAGCTATGGCTACACCTTC	CASSHSGVYSYGYTF
.	.	TRBV18	TRBJ1-3	TGTGCCAGCTCACCTACCGGGTACTCTGGAAACACCATATATTTT	CASSPTGYSGNTIYF
.	TRBD1	TRBV7-8	TRBJ1-2	TGTGCCAGCAGCTCAGGGGGTGATGGCTACACCTTC	CASSSGGDGYTF
.	TRBD1	TRBV9	TRBJ1-2	TGTGCCAGCAGCGCCTCACAGGGGGCAGGGTATGGCTACACCTTC	CASSASQGAGYGYTF
.	TRBD1	TRBV19	TRBJ2-5	TGTGCCAGTAGTCGGACAGGGGACCGGGAGACCCAGTACTTC	CASSRTGDRETQYF
.	.	TRBV6-5	TRBJ2-1	TGTGCCAGCAGTTACTCGATGGTAGCGCGGAATGAGCAGTTCTTC	CASSYSMVARNEQFF
.	.	TRBV28	TRBJ2-6	TGTGCCAGCAGATTTGCGTTGGGCACTGGGGCCAACGTCCTGACTTTC	CASRFALGTGANVLTF
few	.	TRBV7-9	TRBJ2-5	TGTTCCAGCAGCTACACCGAAGAGACCCAGTACTTC	CSSSYTEETQYF
few	.	TRBV2	TRBJ2-3	TGTGCCAGCAGTGATTCAGATAGCACAGATACGCAGTATTTT	CASSDSDSTDTQYF
.	.	TRBV6-4	TRBJ2-7	TGTGCCAGCAGTGAAATATCGAACGGGGTCAGCTACGAGCAGTACTTC	CASSEISNGVSYEQYF
.	TRBD1	TRBV7-9	TRBJ2-5	TGTGCCACCCAGGGGGCGGGTTCAGAGACCCAGTACTTC	CATQGAGSETQYF
.	.	TRBV4-3	TRBJ1-1	TGCGCCAGCAGCCAAGCTGTAGCGGACCCGAGAGCTTTCTTT	CASSQAVADPRAFF
.	TRBD2	TRBV5-1	TRBJ2-3	TGCGCCAGCAGTCTAGCGGGAGGGCCGGTAGATACGCAGTATTTT	CASSLAGGPVDTQYF
.	TRBD1	TRBV10-3	TRBJ2-7	TGTGCCATCGGGGACAGTCGCTACGAGCAGTACTTC	CAIGDSRYEQYF
.	.	TRBV9	TRBJ1-2	TGTGCCAGCACCCCCCCCACCCTAGGAGGCTACACCTTC	CASTPPTLGGYTF
.	TRBD1	TRBV29-1	TRBJ2-7	TGCAGCGTTAACAGGGGTCCCTACGAGCAGTACTTC	CSVNRGPYEQYF
once	.	TRBV5-1	TRBJ1-4	TGCGCCAGCAGCTTGGGGACACAGAATAATGAAAAACTGTTTTTT	CASSLGTQNNEKLFF
few	.	TRBV29-1	TRBJ1-1	TGCAGCGCTAAGAACACTGAAGCTTTCTTT	CSAKNTEAFF
once	.	TRBV28	TRBJ1-2	TGTGCCAGCAGTCTACAGGGCTATGGCTACACCTTC	CASSLQGYGYTF
.	TRBD1	TRBV28	TRBJ1-5	TGTGCCAGCAGTGGGTCAGGGGGCGGCAATCAGCCCCAGCATTTT	CASSGSGGGNQPQHF
.	.	TRBV6-1	TRBJ1-1	TGTGCCAGCACCGAGGGAAGCCCTGAAGCTTTCTTT	CASTEGSPEAFF
.	.	TRBV10-1	TRBJ2-7	TGCGCCAGCAGCGGTCTAGCAACCTACGAGCAGTACTTC	CASSGLATYEQYF
few	.	TRBV18	TRBJ1-1	TGTGCCAGCTCACCAGCAATGACGGCAACGGGGACTGAAGCTTTCTTT	CASSPAMTATGTEAFF
once	.	TRBV7-9	TRBJ2-7	TGTGCCAGCAGCTTACTGGGCAGCTACGAGCAGTACTTC	CASSLLGSYEQYF
few	TRBD2	TRBV4-3	TRBJ2-3	TGCGCCAGCAGCCAAGGGAAAGCGGGGGGGAGGGATACGCAGTATTTT	CASSQGKAGGRDTQYF
few	.	TRBV29-1	TRBJ1-2	TGCAGCGTGGGGACATCATTCTATGGCTACTCCTTC	CSVGTSFYGYSF
.	TRBD2	TRBV2	TRBJ2-3	TGTGCCAGCAGTGGACTAGCGGGGGGAGCAGATACGCAGTATTTT	CASSGLAGGADTQYF
.	.	TRBV18	TRBJ2-3	TGTGCCAGCTCACCACCGAGTCAAGATACGCAGTATTTT	CASSPPSQDTQYF
few	TRBD1	TRBV4-1	TRBJ1-1	TGCGCCAGCAGCCAAAGTGGGGGGACAGGGCAGACTGAAGCTTTCTTT	CASSQSGGTGQTEAFF
.	.	TRBV25-1	TRBJ1-1	TGTGCCAGCAGTGAATTCCAGGGGACTGAAGCTTTCTTT	CASSEFQGTEAFF
.	.	TRBV6-4	TRBJ2-1	TGTGCCAGCAGTGACCGTCCGGCCGGGATGGAGACCAAGTTCTTC	CASSDRPAGMETKFF
.	TRBD2	TRBV28	TRBJ2-3	TGTGCCAGCAGTCCGGTTCACCGGGAGGCCACGTATTTT	CASSPVHREATYF
.	.	TRBV5-1	TRBJ1-2	TGCGCCAGCAGCTTGGACAAGTATGGCTACACCTTC	CASSLDKYGYTF
.	.	TRBV7-7	TRBJ1-4	TGTGCCAGCAGCTTAGGAGCACGGGAAAAACTGTTTTTT	CASSLGAREKLFF
.	.	TRBV15	TRBJ2-3	TGTGCCACCAGCAGGACCGGCCGTGCAGCGGATACGCAGTATTTT	CATSRTGRAADTQYF